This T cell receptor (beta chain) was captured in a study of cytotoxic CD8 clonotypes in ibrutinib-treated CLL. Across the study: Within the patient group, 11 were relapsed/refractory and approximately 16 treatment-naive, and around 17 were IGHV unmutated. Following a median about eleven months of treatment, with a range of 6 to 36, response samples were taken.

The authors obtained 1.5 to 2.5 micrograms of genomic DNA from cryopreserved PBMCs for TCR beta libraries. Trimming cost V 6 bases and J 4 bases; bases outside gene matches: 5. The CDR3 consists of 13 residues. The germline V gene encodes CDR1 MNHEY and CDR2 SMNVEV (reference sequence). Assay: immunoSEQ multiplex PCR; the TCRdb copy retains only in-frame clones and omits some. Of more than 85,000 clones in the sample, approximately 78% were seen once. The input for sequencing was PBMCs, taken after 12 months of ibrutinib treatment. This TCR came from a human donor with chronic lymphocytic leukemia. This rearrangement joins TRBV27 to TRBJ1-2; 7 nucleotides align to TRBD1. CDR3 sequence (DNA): TGTGCCAGCAGCACAGGGGCTGGCTATGGCTACACCTTC. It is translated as CASSTGAGYGYTF.